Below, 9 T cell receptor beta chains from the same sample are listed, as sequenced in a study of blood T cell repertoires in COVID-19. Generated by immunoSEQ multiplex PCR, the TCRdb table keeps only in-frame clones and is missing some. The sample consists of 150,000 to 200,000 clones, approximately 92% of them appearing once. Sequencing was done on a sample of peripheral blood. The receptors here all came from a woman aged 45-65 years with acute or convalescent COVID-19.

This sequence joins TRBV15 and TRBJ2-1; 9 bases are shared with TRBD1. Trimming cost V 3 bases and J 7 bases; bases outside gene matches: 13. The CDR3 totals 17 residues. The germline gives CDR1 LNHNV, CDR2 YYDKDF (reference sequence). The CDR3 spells CATSSGSGDRVLNEQFF. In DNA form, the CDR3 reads TGTGCCACCAGCAGCGGCAGCGGGGACAGGGTTTTGAATGAGCAGTTCTTC.

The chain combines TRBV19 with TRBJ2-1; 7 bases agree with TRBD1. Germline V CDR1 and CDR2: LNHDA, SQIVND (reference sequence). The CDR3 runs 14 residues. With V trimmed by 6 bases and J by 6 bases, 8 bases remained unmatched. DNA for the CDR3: TGTGCCAGTAGGCCGGACAGGACAAGCAATGAGCAGTTCTTC. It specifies CASRPDRTSNEQFF.

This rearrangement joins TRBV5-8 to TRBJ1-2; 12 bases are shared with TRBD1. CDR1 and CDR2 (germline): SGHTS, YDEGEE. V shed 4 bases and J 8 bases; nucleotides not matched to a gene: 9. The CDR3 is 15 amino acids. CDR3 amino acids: CASSQEGQGAMGYTF. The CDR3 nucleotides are TGTGCCAGCAGCCAAGAGGGACAGGGGGCCATGGGCTACACCTTC.

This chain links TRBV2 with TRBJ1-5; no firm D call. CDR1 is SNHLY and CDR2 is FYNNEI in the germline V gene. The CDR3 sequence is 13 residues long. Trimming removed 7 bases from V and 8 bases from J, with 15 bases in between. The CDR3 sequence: CASIPDWGEPQHF. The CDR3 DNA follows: TGTGCCAGCATTCCGGACTGGGGTGAGCCCCAGCATTTT. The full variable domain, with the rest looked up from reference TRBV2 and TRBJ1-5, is EPEVTQTPSHQVTQMGQEVILRCVPISNHLYFYWYRQILGQKVEFLVSFYNNEISEKSEIFDDQFSVERPDGSNFTLKIRSTKLEDSAMYFCASIPDWGEPQHFGDGTRLSIL.

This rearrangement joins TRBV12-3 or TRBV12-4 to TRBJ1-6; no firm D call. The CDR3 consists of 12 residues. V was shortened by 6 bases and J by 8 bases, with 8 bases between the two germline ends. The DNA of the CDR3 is TGTGCCAGCAGAATCCTAGATTCACCCCTCCACTTT. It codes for CASRILDSPLHF.

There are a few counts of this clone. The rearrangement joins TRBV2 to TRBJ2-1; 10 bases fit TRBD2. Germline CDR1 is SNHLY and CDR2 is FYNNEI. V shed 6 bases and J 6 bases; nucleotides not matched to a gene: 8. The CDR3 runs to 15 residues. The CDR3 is CASSSTSGAGNEQFF. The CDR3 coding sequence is TGTGCCAGCAGCAGTACTAGCGGGGCTGGCAATGAGCAGTTCTTC.

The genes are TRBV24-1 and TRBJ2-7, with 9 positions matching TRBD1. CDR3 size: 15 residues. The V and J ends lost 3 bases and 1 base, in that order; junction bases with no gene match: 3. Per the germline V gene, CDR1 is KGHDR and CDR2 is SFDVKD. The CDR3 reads CATSDPGQGSYEQYF. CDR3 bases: TGTGCCACCAGTGATCCGGGACAGGGATCCTACGAGCAGTACTTC.

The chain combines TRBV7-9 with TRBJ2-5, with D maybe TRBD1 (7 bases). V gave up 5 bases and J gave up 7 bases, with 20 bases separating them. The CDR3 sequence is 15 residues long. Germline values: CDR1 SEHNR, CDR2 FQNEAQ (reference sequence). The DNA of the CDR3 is TGTGCCAGCAGCGCCTTGGGACAGCCCGGGGGGACCCAGTACTTC. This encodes CASSALGQPGGTQYF. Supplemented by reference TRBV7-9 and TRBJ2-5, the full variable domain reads DTGVSQNPRHKITKRGQNVTFRCDPISEHNRLYWYRQTLGQGPEFLTYFQNEAQLEKSRLLSDRFSAERPKGSFSTLEIQRTEQGDSAMYLCASSALGQPGGTQYFGPGTRLLVL.

Written as DNA, the CDR3 is TGCGCCAGCAGCCAAGATCTTGGTAGGGGTTTCTTT. Protein product: CASSQDLGRGFF. The rearrangement joins TRBV4-1 to TRBJ1-1; tentative D call: TRBD1 (5 bases). With 0 bases removed from V and 13 bases from J, the gap between germline ends came to 12 bases. Germline V CDR1 and CDR2: MGHRA, YSYEKL. The CDR3 is 12 residues long.